The present T cell receptor (beta chain) was sequenced within a study of post-analysis software for immune sequencing data (dated by TCRdb to between 2015 and 2016). Describing the broader study: Disease courses on record covered relapsing-remitting, secondary progressive and progressive-relapsing multiple sclerosis, though some patients had no subtype annotation. The patient repertoires were set against 10 to 11 previously published healthy control repertoires from donors whose ages ranged from roughly 6 to 26 years. A subset of samples was prepared in parallel using single-end sample barcoding, then pooled and co-amplified after Illumina adapter ligation. Study-level results and caveats: Roughly 5 TRBV segments, including TRBV5-6, TRBV5-1 and TRBV20-1, were significantly more frequent in patients than controls. The control group was slightly older than the multiple sclerosis patient group. Strong co-clustering of samples prepared in the same batch was shown by direct clustering with F measure, prompting a batch-effect correction. Significantly lower normalized Chao1 diversity was found in multiple sclerosis patients than in controls, suggesting substantial peripheral T-cell clonal expansion.

The library was produced with PCR. Sequencing was performed on an Illumina HiSeq 2500. Unique molecular identifiers were incorporated into TCR beta cDNA libraries to reduce PCR and sequencing biases. Per 1 to 10 million input T cells, roughly 500,000 cDNA molecules were obtained, such that each molecule approximated one T cell. The same protocol used for the earlier healthy control dataset was applied to prepare and sequence the patient libraries. Within a given batch, samples were prepared together, multiplexed and sequenced on the same HiSeq lane. Under the source paper's analysis protocol: Raw barcoded reads were processed with MIGEC, and single-read molecular identifier groups were discarded before consensus assembly and CDR3 extraction. Clonotype tables were post-analysed with VDJtools, and diversity was normalized by down-sampling all datasets to the smallest sample size. In repertoire overlap clustering, CDR3 amino acid sequences, but not nucleotide sequences, were matched to correct batch-related cross-sample contamination. TCRdb reanalyzed the raw reads on its own, using fastp at Q25 for trimming and MiXCR for clone calling, and kept in-frame beta chains. Each CDR3 protein gets just one entry, which takes the most common genes and DNA from the rows behind it. TCRdb, not the original authors, processed these V and J calls. In all, the sample holds about 820,000 distinct CDR3 sequences, and roughly 50% of those were seen once. Roughly 4.4% of the sample is taken by the ten largest.

Comment on this clonotype: The clone's antigen remains unknown. No much larger clone is present one base from it, and per-base qualities are unavailable.

TCR beta repertoires were profiled from peripheral blood of some 13 young patients with multiple sclerosis to demonstrate the VDJtools post-analysis software. The multiple sclerosis patients were children and adolescents between roughly 6 and 16 years of age. According to the germline V gene, CDR1 reads SGHDT and CDR2 reads YYEEEE. The CDR3 numbers 15 residues from cysteine through phenylalanine. CDR3 DNA only is kept here, 45 bases in frame from base 1. Germline trimming: 0 bases from V, 3 bases from J; junction bases outside gene matches: 6. The sequenced sample consisted of blood. Rearrangement joined TRBV5-6 to TRBJ2-7; TRBD2 aligns with 7 central bases. This clonotype was obtained from a girl between 10 and 17 years old with multiple sclerosis. The nucleotides read TGTGCCAGCAGCTTGGGGGCTCTAGCGGTCTACGAGCAGTACTTC. Its amino acids are CASSLGALAVYEQYF.